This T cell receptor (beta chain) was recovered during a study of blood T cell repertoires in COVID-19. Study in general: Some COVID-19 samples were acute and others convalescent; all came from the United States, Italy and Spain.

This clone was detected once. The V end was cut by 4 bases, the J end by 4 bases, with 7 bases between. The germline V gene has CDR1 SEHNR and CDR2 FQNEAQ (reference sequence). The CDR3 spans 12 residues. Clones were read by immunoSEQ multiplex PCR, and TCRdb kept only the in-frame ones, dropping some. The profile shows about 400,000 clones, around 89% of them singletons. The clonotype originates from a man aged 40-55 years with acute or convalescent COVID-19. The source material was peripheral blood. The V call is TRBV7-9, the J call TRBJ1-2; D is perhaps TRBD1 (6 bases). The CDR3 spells CASSWDTYGYTF. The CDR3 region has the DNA TGTGCCAGCAGCTGGGACACCTATGGCTACACCTTC.